This T cell receptor beta chain was documented in a study of cytomegalovirus exposure and HLA in healthy donors. Overall study context: Earlier sequencing of some 190 million T cells yielded 120 million or so unique TCR beta sequences. About 79 million unique TCRs from HLA-typed donors were held in an early data release. General study points: In a later analysis, the majority of CMV-associated beta chains seemingly showed HLA restriction. As was reported, the HLA-A and HLA-B alleles of most subjects were accurately predicted from TCR beta sequences.

Turning to this clone: What it binds is unknown.

Primers included in the PCR were 60 Vbeta and 13 Jbeta primers. Measured with immunoSEQ multiplex PCR; TCRdb has only the in-frame clones, and not every one. The repertoire holds 150,000 to 200,000 clones, around 80% seen once, with approximately 1.6% in the top ten. The source is a man in his forties or fifties in good health and CMV-seropositive. Input material: PBMCs.

CDR3 sequence (DNA): TGTGCCAGCAGCTTGAAGACTAGCGGGAGTCACGAGCAGTACTTC. This sequence encodes CASSLKTSGSHEQYF. V usage is TRBV5-4 and J usage is TRBJ2-7; 12 bases match TRBD2. The CDR3 extends over 15 amino acids. Germline V CDR1 and CDR2: SGHNT, YYREEE (reference sequence). Trimming removed 1 base from V and 5 bases from J; junction bases left unmatched: 4.